The 25 T cell receptor beta chains given below trace back to one sample, sequenced in a study of T-cell memory formation after mild COVID-19. TCRdb analysed the 5' RACE reads with MiXCR anew, one entry per CDR3 protein. Here the sample spans more than 120,000 distinct CDR3 sequences, around 5.8% being singletons. The sequenced sample was PBMCs or a T cell subset sorted from them (not recorded which). These receptors all come from an adult woman who had mild COVID-19 (a few samples of this study predate the infection). Cell type and time point are not known.

This clonotype was seen at least ten times. This rearrangement joins TRBV29-1 to TRBJ1-2; weak D call: TRBD1 (6 bases). This CDR3 region has 13 residues. The V gene's germline CDR1 is SQVTM and CDR2 ANQGSEA. The V and J ends lost 4 bases and 2 bases respectively, with 11 bases between them. DNA for the CDR3: TGCAGCGTTGGGCAGGGGTCCAACTATGGCTACACCTTC. Amino acid sequence: CSVGQGSNYGYTF.

Many counts were recorded for this clonotype. This chain uses TRBV4-3 with TRBJ1-3; D gene ambiguous. The CDR3 spans 14 residues. Germline V gene sequence: CDR1 LGHNA, CDR2 YSLEER. Between the trimmed V and J ends, which lost 1 base and 1 base, there was a span of 5 bases. CDR3 sequence (DNA): TGCGCCAGCAGCCAAGCCCTTTCTGGAAACACCATATATTTT. Protein: CASSQALSGNTIYF.

This clonotype was recorded at least ten times. This sequence joins TRBV12-3 or TRBV12-4 and TRBJ2-7, with D unresolved. The V and J ends lost 1 base and 3 bases respectively, with 13 bases between them. The CDR3 covers 15 residues. CDR3 sequence: CASSLGPVGIYEQYF. In nucleotides, the CDR3 is TGTGCCAGCAGTTTAGGGCCGGTGGGAATCTACGAGCAGTACTTC.

This clonotype has a count of ten or more. The CDR3 loop reads CASSSAGRTGELFF. The DNA of the CDR3 is TGCGCCAGCAGTTCGGCAGGGAGGACCGGGGAGCTGTTTTTT. The chain joins TRBV5-1 to TRBJ2-2, with TRBD2 as a possible D gene (6 bases). V was clipped by 5 bases and J by 5 bases, with 13 bases between them. The germline gives CDR1 SGHRS, CDR2 YFSETQ. The CDR3 contains 14 residues.

This clonotype was seen repeatedly, ten times or more. The V call is TRBV6-5, the J call TRBJ1-1, with D hard to call. CDR3 length: 15 amino acids. Trimming took off 0 bases at V and 6 bases at J, with 14 bases between the two ends. Germline V gene data show CDR1 as MNHEY and CDR2 as SVGAGI. CDR3 protein: CASSYSIVTNSEAFF. The CDR3 DNA is TGTGCCAGCAGTTACTCAATAGTTACAAACTCTGAAGCTTTCTTT.

The V gene is TRBV4-1, the J gene TRBJ1-2; D might be TRBD1 (5 bases). Deletions cut 4 bases from V and 0 bases from J, with 15 bases between. CDR3 length equals 16 residues. Germline V gene sequence: CDR1 MGHRA, CDR2 YSYEKL. The CDR3 coding sequence is TGCGCCAGCAGCCCCAAGTCACAGGCTCCTAACTATGGCTACACCTTC. Translating it yields CASSPKSQAPNYGYTF.

A remark on this clonotype: A much larger clone lies one base from this, so it may be a read error. The chain recombines TRBV11-2 with TRBJ2-1, with 7 nucleotides matching TRBD2. CDR1 and CDR2 (germline): SGHAT, FQNNGV. The CDR3 loop spans 16 amino acids. V shed 2 bases and J 9 bases; nucleotides not matched to a gene: 13. The DNA for the CDR3 is TGTGCCAGCAGCTTACTACCAGCGGGATGGCCTGGTGAGCAGTTCTTC. Amino acid sequence: CASSLLPAGWPGEQFF.

This clonotype is medium-sized (0.01 to 0.1%) in the sample. The rearrangement uses TRBV12-3 or TRBV12-4 and TRBJ2-7, with 8 bases aligning to TRBD1. The CDR3 covers 14 residues. The V and J ends lost 4 bases and 0 bases, in that order; junction bases with no gene match: 2. The CDR3, as DNA: TGTGCCAGCAGTTCAACAGGGGGCTCCTACGAGCAGTACTTC. Translation: CASSSTGGSYEQYF.

The chain employs TRBV12-3 or TRBV12-4 and TRBJ1-4; 8 bases agree with TRBD1. This CDR3 comprises 14 residues. With 3 bases clipped from V and 8 bases from J, the junction kept 5 bases outside the gene matches. Written as DNA, the CDR3 is TGTGCCAGCAGTTTGGGGACAGGACGAGAAAAACTGTTTTTT. Its translation: CASSLGTGREKLFF.

The chain joins TRBV7-2 to TRBJ2-2; D ambiguous. Trimming removed 1 base at V and 1 base at J, with 13 bases between. There are 17 residues in the CDR3. The germline V gene encodes CDR1 SGHTA and CDR2 FQGNSA. The CDR3 DNA reads TGTGCCAGCAGCTTAGTGGGCGCCCAGGTGAACACCGGGGAGCTGTTTTTT. Translated, it gives CASSLVGAQVNTGELFF.

The V and J genes are TRBV12-3 or TRBV12-4 and TRBJ1-4; D is ambiguous. This CDR3 is built from 14 residues. The ends were cut back, 8 bases at V and 4 bases at J, with 14 bases in the middle. The CDR3 sequence is CASGPALVNEKLFF. The DNA for the CDR3 is TGTGCCAGCGGCCCCGCTTTGGTTAATGAAAAACTGTTTTTT.

This clonotype came up a few times. V is TRBV15 and J is TRBJ1-1; TRBD1 agrees at 9 bases. V trimming: 0 bases; J trimming: 4 bases; junction bases outside the gene matches: 6. The germline CDR1 and CDR2 sequences are LNHNV and YYDKDF (reference sequence). CDR3 size: 16 residues. The CDR3 here is CATSREPTGGTTEAFF. The CDR3 DNA sequence: TGTGCCACCAGCAGAGAACCGACAGGGGGGACCACTGAAGCTTTCTTT.

This clonotype showed up many times. V is TRBV5-1 and J is TRBJ2-3, with 8 positions matching TRBD1. This CDR3 has 14 residues. The V and J ends lost 4 bases and 1 base, in that order; junction bases with no gene match: 2. Germline V lookup: CDR1 SGHRS, CDR2 YFSETQ. The CDR3 loop is CASSGQGGTDTQYF. As DNA, the CDR3 is TGCGCCAGCAGCGGACAGGGTGGCACAGATACGCAGTATTTT.

At least ten counts were recorded for this clonotype. The V gene is TRBV7-8, the J gene TRBJ2-3; 7 nucleotides match TRBD1. This CDR3 has 18 residues. J was trimmed by 4 bases and V by 5 bases; bases with no gene match: 18. The germline CDR1 and CDR2 sequences are SGHVS and FQNEAQ. The CDR3 nucleotides are TGTGCCAGCAGCCCCGGGACAGTTACTTATCACTTGGCAGATACGCAGTATTTT. As protein: CASSPGTVTYHLADTQYF. Based on the CDR3 plus reference TRBV7-8 and TRBJ2-3, the full variable domain is GAGVSQSPRYKVAKRGQDVALRCDPISGHVSLFWYQQALGQGPEFLTYFQNEAQLDKSGLPSDRFFAERPEGSVSTLKIQRTQQEDSAVYLCASSPGTVTYHLADTQYFGPGTRLTVL.

In its sample, this clonotype was seen a few times. The chain combines TRBV6-1 with TRBJ2-5; no clear D gene. CDR3 length: 11 residues. CDR1 is MNHNS and CDR2 is SASEGT in the germline V gene. V shed 4 bases and J shed 5 bases, with 5 bases lying between them. The CDR3 region has the DNA TGTGCCAGCAGTGCCGGGGAGACCCAGTACTTC. Its protein product is CASSAGETQYF.

There are a few counts of this clonotype. This sequence joins TRBV7-9 and TRBJ2-1; 15 bases match TRBD2. CDR1 and CDR2 from the germline V gene are SEHNR and FQNEAQ (reference sequence). V dropped 3 bases and J dropped 7; count of bases not matched to a gene: 7. CDR3 length: 17 residues. Here the CDR3 DNA reads TGTGCCAGCAGCTTTCCCCCCGGGACTAGCGGGAGGAATGAGCAGTTCTTC. Translating gives CASSFPPGTSGRNEQFF.

This clonotype was counted only a few times. The rearrangement links TRBV19 to TRBJ2-1; 7 bases are shared with TRBD1. V trimming: 1 base; J trimming: 6 bases; junction bases outside the gene matches: 6. Germline CDR1 is LNHDA and CDR2 is SQIVND (reference sequence). The CDR3 has 15 amino acids. DNA for the CDR3: TGTGCCAGTAGTATAGCCTCCGCAGGGGGCAATGAGCAGTTCTTC. Protein: CASSIASAGGNEQFF.

There are many counts of this clonotype. The chain carries TRBV5-6 and TRBJ2-1; D possibly uses TRBD1 or TRBD2 (5 bases each). Trimming left V 4 bases short and J 5 bases short, with 13 bases between. This CDR3 contains 14 residues. Germline lookup yields CDR1 SGHDT and CDR2 YYEEEE. CDR3 bases: TGTGCCAGCAGCCCCGAGGGACGGCACAATGAGCAGTTCTTC. This codes for CASSPEGRHNEQFF.

This chain joins TRBV29-1 and TRBJ2-1; the match to TRBD1 covers 7 bases. Looked up from germline, CDR1 is SQVTM and CDR2 is ANQGSEA. The junction had 12 bases not matched to a gene; V was cut back by 7 bases and J by 6 bases. This CDR3 region has 14 residues. The CDR3 bases are TGCAGCGCCGGCCGCAGGGGGTATGCCAATGAGCAGTTCTTC. Translation: CSAGRRGYANEQFF.

This clonotype came up many times. V is TRBV3-1 and J is TRBJ2-7; TRBD2 might be the D (5 bases). With 4 bases removed from V and 0 bases from J, the gap between germline ends came to 19 bases. Germline CDR1 reads LGHDT; CDR2 reads YNNKEL (reference sequence). There are 17 residues in the CDR3. The CDR3 is CASSPPRLGGFSYEQYF. DNA for the CDR3: TGTGCCAGCAGCCCCCCTAGGCTGGGCGGGTTCTCCTACGAGCAGTACTTC.

This clonotype was observed a handful of times. This chain connects TRBV6-2 or TRBV6-3 to TRBJ1-1, with D tentatively TRBD1 (6 bases). V was cut by 0 bases and J by 1 base, with 9 bases left in between. The germline CDR1 and CDR2 sequences are MNHEY and SVGEGT. The CDR3 extends over 15 amino acids. The CDR3 here is CASSYSGGPNTEAFF. The DNA of the CDR3 is TGTGCCAGCAGTTACTCCGGGGGGCCGAACACTGAAGCTTTCTTT.

This rearrangement joins TRBV2 to TRBJ2-5; 9 positions match TRBD2. Unmatched junction bases numbered 9, after V lost 7 bases and J lost 3 bases. The CDR3 has 15 residues. Germline loops: CDR1 SNHLY, CDR2 FYNNEI. CDR3 DNA sequence: TGTGCCAGCACGATGGGGCGGGGGGGCGAAGAGACCCAGTACTTC. Amino acids: CASTMGRGGEETQYF.

This clonotype was seen many times. The chain joins TRBV29-1 to TRBJ2-7, with D tentatively TRBD2 (6 bases). The CDR3 extends over 11 amino acids. Germline CDR1 and CDR2: SQVTM and ANQGSEA. V lost 8 bases and J 4 bases, leaving 12 bases between the germline ends. Here the CDR3 reads CSTGGGYEQYF. The CDR3 DNA reads as TGCAGCACCGGCGGAGGGTACGAGCAGTACTTC.

This clonotype was counted a few times. The chain carries TRBV11-2 and TRBJ2-1; a weak D match, TRBD2 (6 bases). V was clipped by 4 bases and J by 3 bases, with 10 bases between them. The CDR3 spans 14 residues. CDR1 is SGHAT, CDR2 FQNNGV, per germline. The CDR3 protein is CASSSGLVYNEQFF. CDR3 coding DNA: TGTGCCAGCAGCTCGGGACTCGTCTACAATGAGCAGTTCTTC.

The sample holds a few counts of this clonotype. The chain carries TRBV7-2 and TRBJ1-3; 11 bases agree with TRBD1. CDR1 is SGHTA and CDR2 is FQGNSA in the germline V gene. The CDR3 length is 15 residues. Germline trimming cut 5 bases from V and 4 bases from J; bases unmatched to any gene: 4. CDR3 amino acids: CASSLDRGQGNTIYF. CDR3 in DNA: TGTGCCAGCAGCCTGGACAGGGGGCAGGGAAACACCATATATTTT.